This T cell receptor beta chain was captured by sequencing in a study of blood T cell repertoires in COVID-19. The trim removed 1 base at V and 4 bases at J, leaving 14 bases unmatched. There are 19 residues in the CDR3. The germline V gene encodes CDR1 LGHDT and CDR2 YNNKEL (reference sequence). Using immunoSEQ multiplex PCR, the repertoire was profiled, and TCRdb retains in-frame clones only, with some absent. The sample shows about 15,000 clones, about 89% of them seen only once. Material for sequencing was peripheral blood. This sequence was found in a man in his fifties or sixties with acute or convalescent COVID-19. The chain is built from TRBV3-1 (or the pseudogene TRBV3-2) and TRBJ2-1; 9 bases align to TRBD2. This chain's CDR3 is CASSQGLAGKPSGYNEQFF. CDR3 sequence (DNA): TGTGCCAGCAGCCAAGGGCTAGCGGGGAAACCGTCTGGGTACAATGAGCAGTTCTTC.